The 27 T cell receptor beta chains below all came from one sample that was sequenced in a study of T cells in Graves' hyperthyroidism and ophthalmopathy. RNA transcripts gave rise to amplified TCR beta CDR3 regions. When the TCR CDR3 underwent first-round RT-PCR, the HTBI primer set was used. TCRdb processed the multiplex PCR reads anew with MiXCR; each CDR3 protein has one entry. The sample records around 690,000 distinct CDR3 sequences, 15% to 20% being singletons. The source material was blood. The receptors were sampled from a man aged 50 to 59 with Graves' hyperthyroidism.

This clonotype was observed at least ten times. The chain employs TRBV6-1 and TRBJ2-1, with 10 bases fitting TRBD2. V lost 1 base to trimming and J lost 3 bases; unmatched junction nucleotides: 3. This CDR3 region has 16 residues. The V gene's germline CDR1 is MNHNS and CDR2 SASEGT. The CDR3 coding sequence is TGTGCCAGCAGTGAAGGGGTAGCGGGAGGCTACAATGAGCAGTTCTTC. Residues: CASSEGVAGGYNEQFF.

This clonotype has at least ten counts. The chain combines TRBV2 with TRBJ1-6; D gene ambiguous. This CDR3 is 15 amino acids long. Germline values: CDR1 SNHLY, CDR2 FYNNEI. V lost 2 bases, J lost 7 bases, and 12 bases lay in between. CDR3 in amino acids: CASSETFRTNSPLHF. The CDR3 DNA is TGTGCCAGCAGTGAAACATTTCGGACGAATTCACCCCTCCACTTT.

This clonotype showed up many times. The V call is TRBV24-1, the J call TRBJ2-1; D unresolved. The CDR3 is made up of 15 amino acids. The germline V and J ends were trimmed by 3 bases and 2 bases, with 10 bases remaining between them. CDR1 KGHDR and CDR2 SFDVKD come from the germline V gene. As DNA, the CDR3 is TGTGCCACCAGTGATGCGAGCACAACCTACAATGAGCAGTTCTTC. As protein: CATSDASTTYNEQFF.

This rearrangement joins TRBV30 to TRBJ1-3; D unresolved. Germline-derived CDR1 and CDR2 are GTSNPN and SVGIG (reference sequence). The CDR3 runs to 15 residues. Deletions cut 0 bases from V and 1 base from J, with 10 bases between. The CDR3 sequence is CAWSVFRGSGNTIYF. DNA of the CDR3: TGTGCCTGGAGTGTATTTCGGGGATCTGGAAACACCATATATTTT. Full variable domain (remainder filled in from reference TRBV30 and TRBJ1-3): SQTIHQWPATLVQPVGSPLSLECTVEGTSNPNLYWYRQAAGRGLQLLFYSVGIGQISSEVPQNLSASRPQDRQFILSSKKLLLSDSGFYLCAWSVFRGSGNTIYFGEGSWLTVV.

The chain combines TRBV3-1 with TRBJ2-3, with D uncertain. Trimming took off 4 bases at V and 6 bases at J, with 17 bases between the two ends. The CDR3 contains 15 residues. The germline V gene has CDR1 LGHDT and CDR2 YNNKEL (reference sequence). The CDR3 region has the DNA TGTGCCAGCAGCCCCGAATCCATTAGGGTGGATACGCAGTATTTT. Its translation is CASSPESIRVDTQYF.

This chain joins TRBV24-1 and TRBJ2-1, with 14 bases fitting TRBD2. The CDR3 runs to 16 residues. The V gene end was trimmed by 5 bases and the J gene end by 7 bases; junction bases not matched to a gene: 6. CDR1 and CDR2 (germline): KGHDR, SFDVKD. The CDR3 here is CATSGRGTSGRNEQFF. In DNA form, the CDR3 reads TGTGCCACCAGTGGCAGGGGGACTAGCGGGAGAAATGAGCAGTTCTTC.

This clonotype has ten or more counts. No DNA is shown, since the ends of the CDR3 on it are uncertain; the CDR3 is the one TCRdb lists. The chain has TRBV28 and TRBJ2-7; the table's D call, TRBD1, has no DNA check behind it. The CDR3 is 15 amino acids in total, end residues counted. The V gene's germline CDR1 is MDHEN and CDR2 SYDVKM. CDR3 amino acids: CASSSSGPMYYEQYF.

This clonotype was detected many times. V usage is TRBV28 and J usage is TRBJ2-5; 11 bases fit TRBD1. The CDR3 has 15 amino acids. J gave up 6 bases and V 2 bases, and 5 bases lay outside the gene matches. Looked up from germline, CDR1 is MDHEN and CDR2 is SYDVKM. CDR3 DNA: TGTGCCAGCAGTTTACCGGGACAGGGGGGGAAGACCCAGTACTTC. Translated: CASSLPGQGGKTQYF.

This clonotype has a count of ten or more. The chain couples TRBV2 to TRBJ2-2; 7 nucleotides agree with TRBD2. V dropped 3 bases and J dropped 0; count of bases not matched to a gene: 4. Per the germline V gene, CDR1 is SNHLY and CDR2 is FYNNEI. The CDR3 sequence is 16 residues long. The CDR3, as DNA: TGTGCCAGCAGTGATCGGGGAGGGACGAACACCGGGGAGCTGTTTTTT. It encodes CASSDRGGTNTGELFF.

The chain links TRBV6-1 to TRBJ2-1; D is unclear. The germline V gene has CDR1 MNHNS and CDR2 SASEGT. Trimming left V 8 bases short and J 5 bases short, with 19 bases between. The CDR3 extends over 15 amino acids. The CDR3 here is CASANRTGKNNEQFF. The CDR3 DNA reads as TGTGCCAGCGCTAACCGGACCGGCAAAAACAATGAGCAGTTCTTC.

Ten or more counts support this clonotype. The chain uses TRBV5-1 and TRBJ1-2; D unclear. The CDR3 covers 15 residues. The V gene's germline CDR1 is SGHRS and CDR2 YFSETQ. Trimming cost V 4 bases and J 4 bases, with 17 bases left between them. CDR3 region: CASSPSPDGFYGYTF. Here the CDR3 DNA reads TGCGCCAGCAGCCCGAGTCCCGACGGCTTCTATGGCTACACCTTC.

This chain joins TRBV7-9 and TRBJ2-1; TRBD2 matches at 9 bases. This CDR3 is 14 amino acids long. Germline V gene sequence: CDR1 SEHNR, CDR2 FQNEAQ (reference sequence). V was pared by 5 bases and J by 10 bases, with 9 bases of the junction left unmatched. The CDR3 here is CASSPAGGSREQFF. For the CDR3, the DNA is TGTGCCAGCAGCCCAGCGGGAGGATCACGAGAGCAGTTCTTC.

This clonotype was recorded at least ten times. The chain recombines TRBV2 with TRBJ2-3; no clear D. The ends were cut back, 2 bases at V and 1 base at J, with 7 bases in the middle. Germline CDR1 and CDR2: SNHLY and FYNNEI. This CDR3 has 14 residues. The DNA of the CDR3 is TGTGCCAGCAGTGAAAATCTCCGCACAGATACGCAGTATTTT. Translation: CASSENLRTDTQYF.

This chain connects TRBV19 to TRBJ1-5; D not certain. Germline V gene data show CDR1 as LNHDA and CDR2 as SQIVND (reference sequence). This CDR3 is 17 amino acids long. V was trimmed by 3 bases and J by 0 bases, leaving 15 bases between them. This CDR3 is CASSIVKAPYSNQPQHF. The DNA for the CDR3 is TGTGCCAGTAGTATTGTAAAGGCTCCTTATAGCAATCAGCCCCAGCATTTT.

V usage is TRBV19 and J usage is TRBJ1-4, with D maybe TRBD1 (6 bases). Germline values: CDR1 LNHDA, CDR2 SQIVND (reference sequence). Trimming removed 5 bases at V and 8 bases at J, with 9 bases between. CDR3 length: 12 residues. Here the CDR3 DNA reads TGTGCCAGTAGTTGGACAGAAGAAAAACTGTTTTTT. It encodes CASSWTEEKLFF.

This clonotype was seen at least ten times. The J gene is TRBJ2-5, the V gene TRBV24-1, with 7 positions matching TRBD1. The CDR3 has 15 amino acids. Germline CDR1 KGHDR, CDR2 SFDVKD. Trimming cost V 4 bases and J 7 bases; bases outside gene matches: 11. The CDR3 protein is CATSDGTEIRGTQYF. CDR3 bases: TGTGCCACCAGTGACGGGACAGAGATAAGAGGGACCCAGTACTTC.

This clonotype was counted many times. V is TRBV2 and J is TRBJ2-5, with D hard to call. The germline CDR1 and CDR2 sequences are SNHLY and FYNNEI. The CDR3 sequence is 12 residues long. V was pared by 7 bases and J by 5 bases, with 11 bases between. CDR3 bases: TGTGCCAGCACTACGGTAGGGGAGACCCAGTACTTC. Translation gives CASTTVGETQYF. Full variable domain (missing parts from reference TRBV2 and TRBJ2-5): EPEVTQTPSHQVTQMGQEVILRCVPISNHLYFYWYRQILGQKVEFLVSFYNNEISEKSEIFDDQFSVERPDGSNFTLKIRSTKLEDSAMYFCASTTVGETQYFGPGTRLLVL.

This clonotype turned up a few times. The chain carries TRBV10-3 and TRBJ1-1; D is ambiguous. The germline V gene encodes CDR1 ENHRY and CDR2 SYGVKD. V gave up 11 bases and J gave up 8 bases, with 18 bases separating them. This CDR3 is 12 amino acids long. The CDR3 spells CASSLIIGEAFF. The CDR3 coding sequence is TGTGCCTCCAGCCTAATAATAGGGGAAGCTTTCTTT.

This clonotype appeared many times. The chain carries TRBV28 and TRBJ2-6; a weak D match, TRBD1 (5 bases). CDR1 is MDHEN, CDR2 SYDVKM, per germline. The CDR3 runs 15 residues. V was cut by 4 bases and J by 0 bases, with 7 bases left in between. CDR3 in DNA: TGTGCCAGCAGTTCCCAGGGCTCTGGGGCCAACGTCCTGACTTTC. This encodes CASSSQGSGANVLTF.

The chain employs TRBV28 and TRBJ2-5, with D uncertain. The CDR3 runs to 14 residues. Germline V gene sequence: CDR1 MDHEN, CDR2 SYDVKM. Trimming removed 7 bases at V and 3 bases at J, with 15 bases between. CDR3 DNA sequence: TGTGCCAGCACCACCCCCATTGCAGAAGAGACCCAGTACTTC. Its translation: CASTTPIAEETQYF. Full variable domain (missing parts from reference TRBV28 and TRBJ2-5): DVKVTQSSRYLVKRTGEKVFLECVQDMDHENMFWYRQDPGLGLRLIYFSYDVKMKEKGDIPEGYSVSREKKERFSLILESASTNQTSMYLCASTTPIAEETQYFGPGTRLLVL.

This clonotype was seen only a few times. The chain carries TRBV30 and TRBJ1-2; D unclear. The CDR3 sequence is 12 residues long. The germline V gene has CDR1 GTSNPN and CDR2 SVGIG (reference sequence). The V end was cut by 3 bases, the J end by 6 bases, with 11 bases between. This chain's CDR3 is CAWRSPGNGYTF. CDR3 bases: TGTGCCTGGAGATCGCCAGGAAATGGCTACACCTTC.

This clonotype was seen many times. The chain combines TRBV28 with TRBJ2-7; the D is unclear. Germline V gene data show CDR1 as MDHEN and CDR2 as SYDVKM. The V end was cut by 1 base, the J end by 1 base, with 5 bases between. The CDR3 consists of 13 residues. The CDR3 DNA reads as TGTGCCAGCAGTTTATTCGGGTCCTACGAGCAGTACTTC. Translation: CASSLFGSYEQYF.

The rearrangement links TRBV6-5 to TRBJ1-2; 7 nucleotides match TRBD1. Losses at the gene ends were 1 base for V and 4 bases for J; bases not matched to a gene: 9. Per germline, CDR1 MNHEY and CDR2 SVGAGI. The CDR3 is 16 residues long. The CDR3 DNA is TGTGCCAGCAGTTACTGGTCCGGGACAGTATCCTATGGCTACACCTTC. This sequence encodes CASSYWSGTVSYGYTF.

Ten or more counts support this clonotype. The chain couples TRBV12-3 or TRBV12-4 to TRBJ2-2, with D possibly TRBD2 on 5 matching bases. V shed 10 bases and J shed 7 bases, with 10 bases lying between them. The CDR3 extends over 11 amino acids. CDR3 DNA: TGTGCCATCGAGGGTGGCGGGGAGCTGTTTTTT. Translated: CAIEGGGELFF.

About this clonotype: Its ends do not fully match the called genes, so a read error is possible. DNA of the CDR3: TGCGGCGTTGCCTGGGAAGGGATTAACTATGGCTACACCTTC. Its translation is CGVAWEGINYGYTF. The chain combines TRBV29-1 with TRBJ1-2; no definite D call. In germline, CDR1 is SQVTM, CDR2 ANQGSEA. This CDR3 has 14 amino acids. Based on the CDR3 plus reference TRBV29-1 and TRBJ1-2, the full variable domain is SAVISQKPSRDICQRGTSLTIQCQVDSQVTMMFWYRQQPGQSLTLIATANQGSEATYESGFVIDKFPISRPNLTFSTLTVSNMSPEDSSIYLCGVAWEGINYGYTFGSGTRLTVV.

The chain joins TRBV24-1 to TRBJ2-1; 7 bases map to TRBD2. Germline trimming cut 1 base from V and 2 bases from J; bases unmatched to any gene: 7. The germline gives CDR1 KGHDR, CDR2 SFDVKD. CDR3 length equals 17 residues. The CDR3 sequence: CATSDFEAGVTYNEQFF. The CDR3 DNA reads TGTGCCACCAGTGATTTTGAGGCGGGAGTGACCTACAATGAGCAGTTCTTC.

This clonotype was picked up many times. The J gene is TRBJ2-7, the V gene TRBV12-3 or TRBV12-4, with 7 bases lining up with TRBD1. The V and J ends lost 6 bases and 0 bases, in that order; junction bases with no gene match: 8. This CDR3 has 15 amino acids. The CDR3 is CASSVDRETSYEQYF. The CDR3 DNA follows: TGTGCCAGCAGCGTCGACAGGGAAACCTCCTACGAGCAGTACTTC.